This T cell receptor (beta chain) was identified during a study of blood T cell repertoires in COVID-19. Study summary: Both acute and convalescent COVID-19 samples were obtained from the United States, Italy and Spain. T cells, B-cell-depleted T cells, or PBMCs provided the cDNA or gDNA that served as material.

Germline CDR1 and CDR2: SGHNT and YENEEA. V lost 5 bases to trimming and J lost 4 bases, with 13 bases between them. The CDR3 extends over 14 amino acids. Data came from immunoSEQ multiplex PCR; TCRdb stores just in-frame clones and leaves some out. Altogether roughly 230,000 clones are present, roughly 86% being singletons, with the ten largest covering 4%. Sequencing was done on a sample of peripheral blood. The chain recombines TRBV11-3 with TRBJ2-3, with D perhaps matching TRBD2 (5 bases). The clonotype comes from a man aged 45-65 years with acute or convalescent COVID-19. CDR3 DNA sequence: TGTGCCAGCAGCCTAGTCGTGGACTCAGATACGCAGTATTTT. As protein: CASSLVVDSDTQYF.